This T cell receptor (beta chain) was retrieved from a study of blood T cell repertoires in COVID-19. Background on the study: Sites in the United States, Italy and Spain provided acute and convalescent COVID-19 samples.

The CDR3 is 13 residues long. Germline lookup yields CDR1 LGHDT and CDR2 YNNKEL (reference sequence). Trimming took off 1 base at V and 14 bases at J, with 17 bases between the two ends. Clones were sequenced by immunoSEQ multiplex PCR, and TCRdb holds only the in-frame ones, with some missing. The sample lists over 120,000 clones, roughly 87% occurring once. V is TRBV3-1 (or the pseudogene TRBV3-2) and J is TRBJ2-5; D is possibly TRBD2 (7 bases). The TCR comes from a woman aged 45 to 65 with acute or convalescent COVID-19. The specimen was peripheral blood. The CDR3 DNA sequence: TGTGCCAGCAGCCAAGCTGAAGGGGGGGCCGCCTACTTC. It specifies CASSQAEGGAAYF.